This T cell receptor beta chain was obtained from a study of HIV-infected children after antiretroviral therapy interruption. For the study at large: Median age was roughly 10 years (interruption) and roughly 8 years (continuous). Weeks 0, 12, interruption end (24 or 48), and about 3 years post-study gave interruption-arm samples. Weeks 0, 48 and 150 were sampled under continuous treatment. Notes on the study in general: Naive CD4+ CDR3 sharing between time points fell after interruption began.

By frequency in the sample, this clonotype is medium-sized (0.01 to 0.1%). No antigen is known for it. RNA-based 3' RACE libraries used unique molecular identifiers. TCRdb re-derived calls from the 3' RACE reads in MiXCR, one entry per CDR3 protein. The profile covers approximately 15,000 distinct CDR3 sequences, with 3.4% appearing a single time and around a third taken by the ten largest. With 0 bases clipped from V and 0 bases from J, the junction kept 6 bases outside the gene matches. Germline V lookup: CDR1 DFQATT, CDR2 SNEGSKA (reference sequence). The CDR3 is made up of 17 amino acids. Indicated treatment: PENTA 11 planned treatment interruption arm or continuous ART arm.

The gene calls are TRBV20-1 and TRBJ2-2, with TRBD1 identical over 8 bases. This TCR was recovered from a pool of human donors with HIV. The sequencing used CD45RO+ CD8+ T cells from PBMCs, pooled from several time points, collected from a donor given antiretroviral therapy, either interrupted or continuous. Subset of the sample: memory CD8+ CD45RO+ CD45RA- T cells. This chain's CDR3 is CSARDQGAGTNTGELFF. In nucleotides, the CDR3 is TGCAGTGCTAGAGATCAGGGGGCAGGGACGAACACCGGGGAGCTGTTTTTT.